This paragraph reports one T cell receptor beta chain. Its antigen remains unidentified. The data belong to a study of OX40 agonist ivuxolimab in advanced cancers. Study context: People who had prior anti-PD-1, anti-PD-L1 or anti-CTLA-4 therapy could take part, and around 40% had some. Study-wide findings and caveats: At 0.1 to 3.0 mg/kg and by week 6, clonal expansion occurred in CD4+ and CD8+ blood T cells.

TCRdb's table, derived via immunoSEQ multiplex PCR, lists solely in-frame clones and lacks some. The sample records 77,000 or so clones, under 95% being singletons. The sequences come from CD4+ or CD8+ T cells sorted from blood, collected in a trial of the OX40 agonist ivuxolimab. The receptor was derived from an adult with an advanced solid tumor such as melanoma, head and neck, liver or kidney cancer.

CDR3 sequence reads: CASSLDGYGYTF. The DNA of the CDR3 is TGTGCCAGCAGCTTGGACGGATATGGCTACACCTTC. This chain links TRBV5-5 with TRBJ1-2; D gene ambiguous. CDR1 is SGHKS and CDR2 is YYEKEE in the germline V gene (reference sequence). The ends were cut back, 0 bases at V and 5 bases at J, with 5 bases in the middle. The CDR3 sequence is 12 residues long. Complete variable domain (other parts from reference TRBV5-5 and TRBJ1-2): DAGVTQSPTHLIKTRGQQVTLRCSPISGHKSVSWYQQVLGQGPQFIFQYYEKEERGRGNFPDRFSARQFPNYSSELNVNALLLGDSALYLCASSLDGYGYTFGSGTRLTVV.